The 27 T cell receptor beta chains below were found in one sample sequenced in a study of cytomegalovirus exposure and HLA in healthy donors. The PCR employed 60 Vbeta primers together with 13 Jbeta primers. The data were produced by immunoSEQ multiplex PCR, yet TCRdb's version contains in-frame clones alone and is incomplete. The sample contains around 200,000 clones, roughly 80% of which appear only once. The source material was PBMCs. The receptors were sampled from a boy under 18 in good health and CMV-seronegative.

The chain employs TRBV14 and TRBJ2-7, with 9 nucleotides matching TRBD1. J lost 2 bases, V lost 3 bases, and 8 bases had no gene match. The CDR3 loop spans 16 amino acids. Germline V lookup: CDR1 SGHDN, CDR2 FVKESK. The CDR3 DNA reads TGTGCCAGCAGCCACCCTTTTGGGACAGGGCCCTACGAGCAGTACTTC. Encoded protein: CASSHPFGTGPYEQYF.

CDR3 region: CAGGSSNQPQHF. The CDR3 DNA sequence: TGCGCGGGAGGCTCGAGCAATCAGCCCCAGCATTTT. The chain is built from TRBV29-1 and TRBJ1-5; the D is unclear. From germline, CDR1 is SQVTM and CDR2 ANQGSEA. The CDR3 contains 12 residues. Based on the CDR3 plus reference TRBV29-1 and TRBJ1-5, the full variable domain is SAVISQKPSRDICQRGTSLTIQCQVDSQVTMMFWYRQQPGQSLTLIATANQGSEATYESGFVIDKFPISRPNLTFSTLTVSNMSPEDSSIYLCAGGSSNQPQHFGDGTRLSIL.

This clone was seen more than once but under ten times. The CDR3 spells CASSGQGENIQYF. CDR3 nucleotides: TGTGCCAGCAGCGGACAGGGTGAAAACATTCAGTACTTC. The chain has TRBV6-6 and TRBJ2-4, with 8 bases matching TRBD1. The CDR3 covers 13 residues. Trimming removed 6 bases from V and 5 bases from J; junction bases left unmatched: 3. Germline V lookup: CDR1 MNHNY, CDR2 SVGAGI (reference sequence).

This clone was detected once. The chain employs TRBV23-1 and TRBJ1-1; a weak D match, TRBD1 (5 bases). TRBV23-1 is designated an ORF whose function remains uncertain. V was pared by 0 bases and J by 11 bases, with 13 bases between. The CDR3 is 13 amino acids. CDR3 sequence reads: CASSQSGGGRAFF. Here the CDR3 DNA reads TGCGCCAGCAGTCAATCTGGGGGGGGTAGGGCTTTCTTT.

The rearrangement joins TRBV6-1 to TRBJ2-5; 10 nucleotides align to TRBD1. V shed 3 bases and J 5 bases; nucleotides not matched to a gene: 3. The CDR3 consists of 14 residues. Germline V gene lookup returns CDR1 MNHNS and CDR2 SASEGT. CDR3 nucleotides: TGTGCCAGCAGTGACGGGACAGGGGTCGAGACCCAGTACTTC. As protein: CASSDGTGVETQYF.

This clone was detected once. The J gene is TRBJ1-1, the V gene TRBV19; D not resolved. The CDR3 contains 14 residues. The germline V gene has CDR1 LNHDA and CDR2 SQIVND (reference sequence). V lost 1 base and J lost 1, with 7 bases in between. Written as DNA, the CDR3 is TGTGCCAGTAGTATAGGTGAAGCGAACACTGAAGCTTTCTTT. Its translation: CASSIGEANTEAFF.

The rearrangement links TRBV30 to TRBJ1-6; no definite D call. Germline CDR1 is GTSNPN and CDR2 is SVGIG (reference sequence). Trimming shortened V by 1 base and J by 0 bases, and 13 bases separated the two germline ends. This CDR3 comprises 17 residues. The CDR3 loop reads CAWSGAGYSSYNSPLHF. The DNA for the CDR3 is TGTGCCTGGAGTGGGGCGGGATACAGCTCCTATAATTCACCCCTCCACTTT.

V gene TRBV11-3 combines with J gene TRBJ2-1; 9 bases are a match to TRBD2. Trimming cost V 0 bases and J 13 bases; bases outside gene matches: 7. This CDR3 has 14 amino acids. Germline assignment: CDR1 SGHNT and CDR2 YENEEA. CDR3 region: CASSLEAGGPAQFF. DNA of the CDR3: TGTGCCAGCAGCTTAGAAGCGGGAGGCCCGGCTCAGTTCTTC.

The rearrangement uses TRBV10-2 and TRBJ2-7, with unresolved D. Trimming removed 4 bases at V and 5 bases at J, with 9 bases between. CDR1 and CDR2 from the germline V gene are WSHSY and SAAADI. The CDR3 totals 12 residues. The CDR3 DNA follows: TGCGCCAGCAGTGTCCAGTACCACGAGCAGTACTTC. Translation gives CASSVQYHEQYF.

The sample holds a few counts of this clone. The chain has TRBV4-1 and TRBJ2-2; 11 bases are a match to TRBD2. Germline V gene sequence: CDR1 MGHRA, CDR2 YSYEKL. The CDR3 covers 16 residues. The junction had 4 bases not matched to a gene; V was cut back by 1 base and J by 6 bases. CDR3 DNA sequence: TGCGCCAGCAGCCAAGGACTAGCGGGGCACCCCGGGGAGCTGTTTTTT. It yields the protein CASSQGLAGHPGELFF.

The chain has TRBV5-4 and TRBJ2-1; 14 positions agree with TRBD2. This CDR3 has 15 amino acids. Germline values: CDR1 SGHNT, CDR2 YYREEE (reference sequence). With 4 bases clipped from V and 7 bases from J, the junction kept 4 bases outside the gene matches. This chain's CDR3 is CASSPTSGRGNEQFF. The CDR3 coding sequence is TGTGCCAGCAGCCCGACTAGCGGGAGGGGAAATGAGCAGTTCTTC.

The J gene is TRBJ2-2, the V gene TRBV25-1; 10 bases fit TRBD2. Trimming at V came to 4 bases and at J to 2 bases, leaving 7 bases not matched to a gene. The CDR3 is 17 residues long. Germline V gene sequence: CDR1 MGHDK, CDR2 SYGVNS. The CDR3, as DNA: TGTGCCAGCAGTGGATTTACTAGCGGGGTAAACACCGGGGAGCTGTTTTTT. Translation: CASSGFTSGVNTGELFF.

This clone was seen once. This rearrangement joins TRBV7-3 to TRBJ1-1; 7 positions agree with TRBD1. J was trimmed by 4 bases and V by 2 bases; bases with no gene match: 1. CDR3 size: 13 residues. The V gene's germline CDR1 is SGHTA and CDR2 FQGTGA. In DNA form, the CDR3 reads TGTGCCAGCAGCTTAGAGGGGGCCACTGAAGCTTTCTTT. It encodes CASSLEGATEAFF.

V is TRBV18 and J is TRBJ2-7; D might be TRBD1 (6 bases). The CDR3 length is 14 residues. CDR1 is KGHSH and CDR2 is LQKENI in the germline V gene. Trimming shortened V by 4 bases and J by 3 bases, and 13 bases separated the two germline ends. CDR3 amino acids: CASSRLETGYEQYF. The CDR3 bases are TGTGCCAGCTCACGGCTGGAGACAGGCTACGAGCAGTACTTC.

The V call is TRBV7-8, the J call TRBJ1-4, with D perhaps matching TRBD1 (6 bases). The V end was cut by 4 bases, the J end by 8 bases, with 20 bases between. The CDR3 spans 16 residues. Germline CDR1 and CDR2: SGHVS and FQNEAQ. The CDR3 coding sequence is TGTGCCAGCAGCTCTTTAACTGGGGGCACGGGCGAAAAACTGTTTTTT. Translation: CASSSLTGGTGEKLFF.

CDR3 coding DNA: TGTGCCAGCAGCCCGACAGGGGGCCGGACCTATGGCTACACCTTC. Protein: CASSPTGGRTYGYTF. This chain connects TRBV6-5 to TRBJ1-2; 10 bases match TRBD1. CDR1 is MNHEY and CDR2 is SVGAGI in the germline V gene. This CDR3 is built from 15 residues. The trim removed 6 bases at V and 4 bases at J, leaving 8 bases unmatched.

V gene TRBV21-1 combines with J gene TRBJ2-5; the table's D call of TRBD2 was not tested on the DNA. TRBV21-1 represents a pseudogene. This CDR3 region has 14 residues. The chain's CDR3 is CASSSHFYQETQYF. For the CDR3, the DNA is TGTGCCAGCAGCAGCCACTTCTACCAAGAGACCCAGTACTTC.

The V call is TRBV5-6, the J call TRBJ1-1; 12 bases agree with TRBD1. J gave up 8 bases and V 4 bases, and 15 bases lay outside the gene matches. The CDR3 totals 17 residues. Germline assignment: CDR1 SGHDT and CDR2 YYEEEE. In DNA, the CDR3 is TGTGCCAGCAGCCTATTTCCGGGACAGGGGGCGGGGAAGGAAGCTTTCTTT. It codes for CASSLFPGQGAGKEAFF.

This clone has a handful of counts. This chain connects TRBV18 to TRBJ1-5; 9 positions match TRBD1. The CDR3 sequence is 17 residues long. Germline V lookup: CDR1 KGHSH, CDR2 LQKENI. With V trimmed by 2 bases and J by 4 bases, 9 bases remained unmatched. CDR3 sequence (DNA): TGTGCCAGCTCACCATCTGGTGGACAGGGGAAAAATCAGCCCCAGCATTTT. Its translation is CASSPSGGQGKNQPQHF. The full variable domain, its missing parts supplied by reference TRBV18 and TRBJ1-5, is NAGVMQNPRHLVRRRGQEARLRCSPMKGHSHVYWYRQLPEEGLKFMVYLQKENIIDESGMPKERFSAEFPKEGPSILRIQQVVRGDSAAYFCASSPSGGQGKNQPQHFGDGTRLSIL.

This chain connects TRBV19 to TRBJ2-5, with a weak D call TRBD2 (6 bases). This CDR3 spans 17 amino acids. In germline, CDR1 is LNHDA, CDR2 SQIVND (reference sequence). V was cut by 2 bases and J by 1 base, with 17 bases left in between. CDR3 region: CASSINTGVLFQETQYF. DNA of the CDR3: TGTGCCAGTAGTATAAATACGGGAGTTTTATTCCAAGAGACCCAGTACTTC.

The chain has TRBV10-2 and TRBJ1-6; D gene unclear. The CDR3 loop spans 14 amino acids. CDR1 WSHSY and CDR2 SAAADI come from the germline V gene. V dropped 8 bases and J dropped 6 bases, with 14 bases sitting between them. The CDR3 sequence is CASVRDLSNSPLHF. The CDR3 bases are TGCGCCAGCGTGCGGGATTTAAGTAATTCACCCCTCCACTTT.

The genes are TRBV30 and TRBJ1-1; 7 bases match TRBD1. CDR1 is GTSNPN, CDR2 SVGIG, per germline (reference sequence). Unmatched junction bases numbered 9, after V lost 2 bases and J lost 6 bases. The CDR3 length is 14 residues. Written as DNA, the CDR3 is TGTGCCTGGAGTATCGAAACACAGGGGCCTGAAGCTTTCTTT. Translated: CAWSIETQGPEAFF.

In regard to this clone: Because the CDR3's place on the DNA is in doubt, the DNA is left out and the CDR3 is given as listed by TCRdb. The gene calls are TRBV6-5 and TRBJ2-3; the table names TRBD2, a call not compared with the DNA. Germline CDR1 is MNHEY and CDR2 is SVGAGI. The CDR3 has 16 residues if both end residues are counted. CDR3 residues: CASSSSTSGPLDTQYF.

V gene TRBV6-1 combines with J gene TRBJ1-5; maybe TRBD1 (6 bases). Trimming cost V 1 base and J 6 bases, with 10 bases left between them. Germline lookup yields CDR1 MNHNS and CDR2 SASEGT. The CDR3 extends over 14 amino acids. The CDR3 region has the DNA TGTGCCAGCAGTGAAGACCGGGACATTCAGCCCCAGCATTTT. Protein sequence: CASSEDRDIQPQHF.

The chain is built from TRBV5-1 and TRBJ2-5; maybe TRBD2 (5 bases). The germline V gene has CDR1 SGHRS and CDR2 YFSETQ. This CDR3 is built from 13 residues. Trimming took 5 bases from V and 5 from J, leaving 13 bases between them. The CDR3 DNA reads TGCGCCAGCAGTCTAGGTCGAGGGGAGACCCAGTACTTC. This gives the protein CASSLGRGETQYF.

CDR3 sequence reads: CASSQSRLRESTDTQYF. In DNA, the CDR3 is TGCGCCAGCAGCCAAAGTCGGCTGAGGGAGAGCACAGATACGCAGTATTTT. The chain is built from TRBV4-1 and TRBJ2-3; D might be TRBD2 (5 bases). CDR1 and CDR2 (germline): MGHRA, YSYEKL. Trimming cost V 2 bases and J 0 bases, with 15 bases left between them. The CDR3 is 17 amino acids.

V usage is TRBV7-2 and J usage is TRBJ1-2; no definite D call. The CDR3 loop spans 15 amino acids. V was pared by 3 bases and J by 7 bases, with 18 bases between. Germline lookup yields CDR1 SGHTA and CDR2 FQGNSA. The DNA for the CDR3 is TGTGCCAGCAGCTTGGTCGTAGCAGAGTGGTCTGGCTACACCTTC. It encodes CASSLVVAEWSGYTF.